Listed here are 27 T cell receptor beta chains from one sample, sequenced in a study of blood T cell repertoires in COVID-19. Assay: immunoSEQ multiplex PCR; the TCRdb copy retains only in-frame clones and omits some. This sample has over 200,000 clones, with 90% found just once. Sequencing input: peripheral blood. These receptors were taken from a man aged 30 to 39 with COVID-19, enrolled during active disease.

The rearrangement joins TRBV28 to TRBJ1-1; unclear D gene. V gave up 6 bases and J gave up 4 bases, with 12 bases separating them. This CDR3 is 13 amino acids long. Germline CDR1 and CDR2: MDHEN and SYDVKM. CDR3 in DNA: TGTGCCAGCAGAACTGAGGCTCCCACTGAAGCTTTCTTT. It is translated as CASRTEAPTEAFF.

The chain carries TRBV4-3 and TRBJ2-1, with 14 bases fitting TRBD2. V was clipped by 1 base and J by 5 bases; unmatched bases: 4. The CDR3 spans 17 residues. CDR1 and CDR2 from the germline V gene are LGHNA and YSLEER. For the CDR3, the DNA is TGCGCCAGCAGCCAAGGCCCGGGACTAGCGGGAGACAATGAGCAGTTCTTC. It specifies CASSQGPGLAGDNEQFF.

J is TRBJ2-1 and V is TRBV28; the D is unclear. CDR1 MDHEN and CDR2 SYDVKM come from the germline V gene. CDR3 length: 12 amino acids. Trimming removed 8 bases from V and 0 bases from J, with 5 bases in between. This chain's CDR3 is CASLSSYNEQFF. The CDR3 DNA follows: TGTGCCAGCCTGAGCTCCTACAATGAGCAGTTCTTC.

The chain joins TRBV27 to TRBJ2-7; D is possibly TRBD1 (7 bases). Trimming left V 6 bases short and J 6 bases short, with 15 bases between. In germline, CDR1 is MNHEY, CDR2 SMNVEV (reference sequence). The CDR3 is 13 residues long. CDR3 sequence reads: CASRNAGGSEQYF. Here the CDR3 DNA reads TGTGCCAGCAGGAATGCAGGGGGGAGCGAGCAGTACTTC.

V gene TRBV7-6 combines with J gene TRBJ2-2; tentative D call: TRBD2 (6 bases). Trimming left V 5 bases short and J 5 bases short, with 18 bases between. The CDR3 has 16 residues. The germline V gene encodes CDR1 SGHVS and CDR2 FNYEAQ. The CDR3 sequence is CASSPLGGEETGELFF. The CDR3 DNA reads TGTGCCAGCAGCCCCCTAGGAGGGGAGGAAACCGGGGAGCTGTTTTTT.

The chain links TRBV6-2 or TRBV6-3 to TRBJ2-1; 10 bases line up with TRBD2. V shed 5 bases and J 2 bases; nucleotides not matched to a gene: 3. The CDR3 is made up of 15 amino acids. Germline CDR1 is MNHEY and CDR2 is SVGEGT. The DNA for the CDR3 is TGTGCCAGCAGTCAAACTAGCGGGGCCTACAATGAGCAGTTCTTC. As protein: CASSQTSGAYNEQFF.

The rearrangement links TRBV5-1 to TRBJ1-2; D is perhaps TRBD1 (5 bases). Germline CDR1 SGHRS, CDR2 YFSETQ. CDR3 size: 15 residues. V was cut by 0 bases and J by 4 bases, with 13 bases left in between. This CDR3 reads CASSLAPGGGYGYTF. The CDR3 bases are TGCGCCAGCAGCTTGGCCCCGGGCGGGGGCTATGGCTACACCTTC.

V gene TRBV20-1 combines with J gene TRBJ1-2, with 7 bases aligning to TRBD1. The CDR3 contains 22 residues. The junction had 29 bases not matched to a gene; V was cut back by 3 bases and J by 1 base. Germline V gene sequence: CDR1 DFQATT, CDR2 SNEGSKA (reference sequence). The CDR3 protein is CSASPLTYVDRVGQSLNYGYTF. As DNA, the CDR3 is TGCAGTGCTAGTCCTCTCACATACGTTGACAGGGTGGGGCAAAGTCTTAACTATGGCTACACCTTC.

Written as DNA, the CDR3 is TGTGCCAGCAGCCTGAGGAGAAATCAGCCCCAGCATTTT. Translating gives CASSLRRNQPQHF. The chain couples TRBV3-1 (or the pseudogene TRBV3-2) to TRBJ1-5, with D uncertain. The CDR3 is 13 residues long. Trimming stripped 4 bases from V and 4 bases from J, with 8 bases between. CDR1 is LGHDT and CDR2 is YNNKEL in the germline V gene (reference sequence).

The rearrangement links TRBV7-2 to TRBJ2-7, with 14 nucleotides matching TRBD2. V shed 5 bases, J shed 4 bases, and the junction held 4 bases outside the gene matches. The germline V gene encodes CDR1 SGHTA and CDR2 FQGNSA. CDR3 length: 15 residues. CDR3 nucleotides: TGTGCCAGCAGCCCGGGACTAGCGGGAGCTTACGAGCAGTACTTC. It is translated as CASSPGLAGAYEQYF.

This chain's CDR3 is CASSLRQYNEQFF. CDR3 nucleotide sequence: TGTGCCAGCAGTTTACGCCAGTACAATGAGCAGTTCTTC. This chain connects TRBV12-3 or TRBV12-4 to TRBJ2-1; the D is unclear. The CDR3 runs to 13 residues. Trimming stripped 2 bases from V and 4 bases from J, with 6 bases between.

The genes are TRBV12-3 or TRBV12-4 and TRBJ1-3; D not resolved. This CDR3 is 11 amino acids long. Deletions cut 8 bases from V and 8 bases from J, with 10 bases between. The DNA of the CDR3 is TGTGCCAGCGTCGGGGTGTACACCATATATTTT. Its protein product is CASVGVYTIYF.

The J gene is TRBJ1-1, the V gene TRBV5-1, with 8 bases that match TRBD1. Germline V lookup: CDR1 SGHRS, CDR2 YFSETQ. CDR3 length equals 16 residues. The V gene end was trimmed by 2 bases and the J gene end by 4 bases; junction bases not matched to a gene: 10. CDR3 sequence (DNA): TGCGCCAGCAGCTTAATGCAGGGGGCGCAGGGCACTGAAGCTTTCTTT. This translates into CASSLMQGAQGTEAFF.

For the CDR3, the DNA is TGCGCCAGCAGCGTCTCTCCGGGACAGGGGTATAATGAAAAACTGTTTTTT. This sequence encodes CASSVSPGQGYNEKLFF. The chain recombines TRBV4-1 with TRBJ1-4; 10 bases agree with TRBD1. The germline gives CDR1 MGHRA, CDR2 YSYEKL. The CDR3 sequence is 17 residues long. J lost 4 bases, V lost 5 bases, and 10 bases had no gene match.

The CDR3, as DNA: TGTGCCAGCGGGAAGACAGGGGGCAATCAGCCCCAGCATTTT. Its translation is CASGKTGGNQPQHF. The chain joins TRBV27 to TRBJ1-5, with 8 nucleotides matching TRBD1. This CDR3 is built from 14 residues. Germline V gives CDR1 MNHEY, CDR2 SMNVEV (reference sequence). Trimming at V came to 8 bases and at J to 2 bases, leaving 5 bases not matched to a gene.

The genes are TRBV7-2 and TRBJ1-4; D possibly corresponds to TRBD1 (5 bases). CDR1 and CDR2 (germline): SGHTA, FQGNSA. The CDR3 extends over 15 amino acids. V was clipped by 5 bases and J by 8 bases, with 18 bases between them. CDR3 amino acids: CASSPPGVGEEKLFF. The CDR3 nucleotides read TGTGCCAGCAGCCCTCCGGGGGTAGGAGAGGAAAAACTGTTTTTT.

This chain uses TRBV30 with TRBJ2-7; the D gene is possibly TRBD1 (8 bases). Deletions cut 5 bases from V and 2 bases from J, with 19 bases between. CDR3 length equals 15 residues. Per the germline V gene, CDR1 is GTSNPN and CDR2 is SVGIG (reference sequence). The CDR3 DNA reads TGTGCCTGGGGACTGAGACAGGGGACTACCTACGAGCAGTACTTC. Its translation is CAWGLRQGTTYEQYF.

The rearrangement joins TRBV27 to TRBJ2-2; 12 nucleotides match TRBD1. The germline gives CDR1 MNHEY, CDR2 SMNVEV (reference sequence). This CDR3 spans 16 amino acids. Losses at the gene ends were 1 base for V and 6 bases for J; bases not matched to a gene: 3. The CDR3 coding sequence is TGTGCCAGCAGTTTATTGGGACAGGGGGCCGCCGGGGAGCTGTTTTTT. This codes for CASSLLGQGAAGELFF.

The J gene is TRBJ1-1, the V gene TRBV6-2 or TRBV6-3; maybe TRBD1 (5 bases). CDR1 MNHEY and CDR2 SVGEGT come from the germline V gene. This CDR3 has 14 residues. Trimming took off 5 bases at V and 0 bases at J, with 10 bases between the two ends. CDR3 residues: CASSTGLLNTEAFF. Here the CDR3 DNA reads TGTGCCAGCAGTACGGGACTCTTGAACACTGAAGCTTTCTTT.

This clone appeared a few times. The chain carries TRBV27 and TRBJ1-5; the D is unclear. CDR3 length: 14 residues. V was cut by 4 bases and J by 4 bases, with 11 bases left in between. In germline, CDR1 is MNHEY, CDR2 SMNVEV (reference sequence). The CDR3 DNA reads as TGTGCCAGCAGTTATGGACGGGAAAATCAGCCCCAGCATTTT. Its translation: CASSYGRENQPQHF.

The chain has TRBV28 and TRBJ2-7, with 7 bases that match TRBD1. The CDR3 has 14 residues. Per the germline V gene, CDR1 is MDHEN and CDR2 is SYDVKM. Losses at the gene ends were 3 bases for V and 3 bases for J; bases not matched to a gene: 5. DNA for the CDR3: TGTGCCAGCAGTTTCAGGGGGTCCCTCTACGAGCAGTACTTC. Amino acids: CASSFRGSLYEQYF.

CDR3 in amino acids: CASSLAASGWTDTQYF. CDR3 in DNA: TGCGCCAGCAGCTTGGCCGCTAGCGGGTGGACAGATACGCAGTATTTT. This rearrangement joins TRBV5-1 to TRBJ2-3, with TRBD2 identical over 8 bases. CDR3 length: 16 amino acids. The V and J ends lost 0 bases and 3 bases, in that order; junction bases with no gene match: 6. The germline gives CDR1 SGHRS, CDR2 YFSETQ.

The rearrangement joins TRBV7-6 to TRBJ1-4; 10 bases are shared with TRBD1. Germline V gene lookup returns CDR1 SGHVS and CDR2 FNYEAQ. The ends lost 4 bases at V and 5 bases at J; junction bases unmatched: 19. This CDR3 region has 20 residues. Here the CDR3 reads CASSSPFGTGAPNGNEKLFF. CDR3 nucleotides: TGTGCCAGCAGCTCCCCCTTTGGGACAGGGGCTCCCAACGGCAATGAAAAACTGTTTTTT.

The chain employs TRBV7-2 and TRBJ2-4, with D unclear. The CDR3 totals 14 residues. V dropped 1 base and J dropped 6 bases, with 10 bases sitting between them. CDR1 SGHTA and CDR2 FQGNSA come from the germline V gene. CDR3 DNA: TGTGCCAGCAGCTTAGTTTATGGCAGAAACATTCAGTACTTC. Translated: CASSLVYGRNIQYF.

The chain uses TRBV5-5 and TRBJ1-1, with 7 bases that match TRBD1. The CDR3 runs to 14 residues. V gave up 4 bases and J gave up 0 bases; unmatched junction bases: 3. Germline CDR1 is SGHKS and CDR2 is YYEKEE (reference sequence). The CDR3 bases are TGTGCCAGCAGCGGGACAGATATGAACACTGAAGCTTTCTTT. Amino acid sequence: CASSGTDMNTEAFF.

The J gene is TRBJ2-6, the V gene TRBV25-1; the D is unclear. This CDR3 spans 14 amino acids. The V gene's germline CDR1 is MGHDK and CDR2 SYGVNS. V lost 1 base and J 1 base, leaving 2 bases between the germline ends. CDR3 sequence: CASSESSGANVLTF. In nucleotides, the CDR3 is TGTGCCAGCAGTGAATCATCTGGGGCCAACGTCCTGACTTTC.

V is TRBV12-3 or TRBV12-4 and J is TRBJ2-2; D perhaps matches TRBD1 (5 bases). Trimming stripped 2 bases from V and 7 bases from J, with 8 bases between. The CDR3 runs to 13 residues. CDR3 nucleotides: TGTGCCAGCAGTTTAAGGGGAATCGGGGAGCTGTTTTTT. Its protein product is CASSLRGIGELFF.